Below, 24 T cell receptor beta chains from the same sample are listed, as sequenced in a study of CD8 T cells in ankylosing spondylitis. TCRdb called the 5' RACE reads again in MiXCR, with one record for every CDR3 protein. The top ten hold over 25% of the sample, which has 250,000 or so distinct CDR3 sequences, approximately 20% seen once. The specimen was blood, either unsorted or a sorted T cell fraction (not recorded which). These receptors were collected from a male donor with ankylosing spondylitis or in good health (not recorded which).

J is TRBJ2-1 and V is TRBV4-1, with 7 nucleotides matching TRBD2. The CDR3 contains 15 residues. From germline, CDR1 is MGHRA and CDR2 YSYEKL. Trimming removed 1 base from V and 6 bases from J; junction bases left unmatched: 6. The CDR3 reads CASSQGLAPGNEQFF. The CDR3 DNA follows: TGCGCCAGCAGCCAAGGACTAGCCCCCGGCAATGAGCAGTTCTTC.

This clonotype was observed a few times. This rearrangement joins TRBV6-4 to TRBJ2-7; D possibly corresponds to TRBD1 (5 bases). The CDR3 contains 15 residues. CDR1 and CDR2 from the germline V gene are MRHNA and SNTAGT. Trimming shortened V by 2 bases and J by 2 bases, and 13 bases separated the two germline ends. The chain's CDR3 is CASSDGAGPTYEQYF. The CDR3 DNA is TGTGCCAGCAGTGACGGGGCAGGGCCCACCTACGAGCAGTACTTC.

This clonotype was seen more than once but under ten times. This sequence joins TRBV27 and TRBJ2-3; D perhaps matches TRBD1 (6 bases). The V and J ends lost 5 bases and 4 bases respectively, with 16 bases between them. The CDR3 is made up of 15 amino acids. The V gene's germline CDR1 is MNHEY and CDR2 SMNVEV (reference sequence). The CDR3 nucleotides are TGTGCCAGCAGTGCAGGGGTTTTCGGCGCAGATACGCAGTATTTT. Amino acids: CASSAGVFGADTQYF.

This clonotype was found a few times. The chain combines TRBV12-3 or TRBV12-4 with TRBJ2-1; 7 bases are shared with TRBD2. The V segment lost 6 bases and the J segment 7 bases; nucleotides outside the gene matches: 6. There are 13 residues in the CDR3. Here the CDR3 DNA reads TGTGCCAGCAGGGGGGGGGATTGGAATGAGCAGTTCTTC. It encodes CASRGGDWNEQFF.

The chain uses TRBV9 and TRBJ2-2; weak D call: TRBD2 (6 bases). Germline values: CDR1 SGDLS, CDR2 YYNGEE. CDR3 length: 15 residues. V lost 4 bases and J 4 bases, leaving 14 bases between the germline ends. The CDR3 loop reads CASSSDSGSTGELFF. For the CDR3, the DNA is TGTGCCAGCAGCTCAGATAGCGGATCCACCGGGGAGCTGTTTTTT.

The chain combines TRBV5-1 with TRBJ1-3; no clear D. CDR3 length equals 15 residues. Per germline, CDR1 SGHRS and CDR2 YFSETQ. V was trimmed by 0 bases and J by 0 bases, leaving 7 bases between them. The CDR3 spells CASSLDRDSGNTIYF. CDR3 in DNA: TGCGCCAGCAGCTTGGATCGGGACTCTGGAAACACCATATATTTT. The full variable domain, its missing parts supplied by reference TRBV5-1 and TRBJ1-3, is KAGVTQTPRYLIKTRGQQVTLSCSPISGHRSVSWYQQTPGQGLQFLFEYFSETQRNKGNFPGRFSGRQFSNSRSEMNVSTLELGDSALYLCASSLDRDSGNTIYFGEGSWLTVV.

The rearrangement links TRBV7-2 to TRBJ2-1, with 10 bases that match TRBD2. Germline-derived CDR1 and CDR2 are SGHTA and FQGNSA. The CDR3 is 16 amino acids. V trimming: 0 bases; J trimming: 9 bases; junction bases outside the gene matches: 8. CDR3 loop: CASSLAMASGSVEQFF. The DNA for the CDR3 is TGTGCCAGCAGCTTAGCGATGGCTAGCGGGAGCGTTGAGCAGTTCTTC.

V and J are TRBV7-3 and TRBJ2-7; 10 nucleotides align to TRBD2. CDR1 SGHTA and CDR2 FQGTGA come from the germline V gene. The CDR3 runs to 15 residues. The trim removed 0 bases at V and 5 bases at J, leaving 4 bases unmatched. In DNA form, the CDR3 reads TGTGCCAGCAGCTTAACTAGCGGGAGGTTTGACGAGCAGTACTTC. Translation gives CASSLTSGRFDEQYF. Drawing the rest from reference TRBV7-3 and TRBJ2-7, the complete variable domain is GAGVSQTPSNKVTEKGKYVELRCDPISGHTALYWYRQSLGQGPEFLIYFQGTGAADDSGLPNDRFFAVRPEGSVSTLKIQRTERGDSAVYLCASSLTSGRFDEQYFGPGTRLTVT.

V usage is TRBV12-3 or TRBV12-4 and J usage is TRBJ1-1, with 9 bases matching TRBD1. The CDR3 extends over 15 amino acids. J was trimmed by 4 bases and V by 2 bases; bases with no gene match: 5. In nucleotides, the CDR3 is TGTGCCAGCAGTTTACTGGGACAGGGACGCACTGAAGCTTTCTTT. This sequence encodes CASSLLGQGRTEAFF.

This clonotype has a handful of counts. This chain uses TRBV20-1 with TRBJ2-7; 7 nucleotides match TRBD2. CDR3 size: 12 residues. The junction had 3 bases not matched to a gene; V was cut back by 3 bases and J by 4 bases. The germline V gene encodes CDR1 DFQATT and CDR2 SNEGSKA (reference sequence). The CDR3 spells CSARSSGYEQYF. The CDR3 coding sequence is TGCAGTGCTAGGTCTAGCGGATACGAGCAGTACTTC.

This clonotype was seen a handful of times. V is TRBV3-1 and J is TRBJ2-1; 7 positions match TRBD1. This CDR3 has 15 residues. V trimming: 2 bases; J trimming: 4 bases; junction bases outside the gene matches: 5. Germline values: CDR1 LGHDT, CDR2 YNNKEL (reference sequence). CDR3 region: CASSQPWGQYNEQFF. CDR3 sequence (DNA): TGTGCCAGCAGCCAACCATGGGGACAGTACAATGAGCAGTTCTTC.

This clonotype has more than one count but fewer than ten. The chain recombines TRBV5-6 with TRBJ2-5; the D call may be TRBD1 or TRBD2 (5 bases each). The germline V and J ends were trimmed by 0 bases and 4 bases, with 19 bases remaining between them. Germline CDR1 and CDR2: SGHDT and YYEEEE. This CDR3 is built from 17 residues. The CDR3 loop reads CASSLAPGASLRETQYF. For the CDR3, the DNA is TGTGCCAGCAGCTTGGCCCCCGGGGCTTCCCTAAGAGAGACCCAGTACTTC. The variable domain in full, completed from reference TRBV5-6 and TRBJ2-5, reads DAGVTQSPTHLIKTRGQQVTLRCSPKSGHDTVSWYQQALGQGPQFIFQYYEEEERQRGNFPDRFSGHQFPNYSSELNVNALLLGDSALYLCASSLAPGASLRETQYFGPGTRLLVL.

The CDR3 loop is CASSSTGGNNEQFF. The CDR3 DNA follows: TGCGCCAGCAGCTCGACGGGCGGAAACAATGAGCAGTTCTTC. The gene calls are TRBV5-1 and TRBJ2-1, with D unclear. The V end lost 3 bases, the J end lost 5 bases, and 12 bases lay between the germline ends. The germline CDR1 and CDR2 sequences are SGHRS and YFSETQ. This CDR3 region has 14 residues.

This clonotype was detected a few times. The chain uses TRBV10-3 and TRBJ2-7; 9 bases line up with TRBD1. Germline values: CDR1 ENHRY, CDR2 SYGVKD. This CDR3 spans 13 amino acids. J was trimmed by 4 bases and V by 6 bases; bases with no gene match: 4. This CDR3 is CAIRLDRGYEQYF. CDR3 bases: TGTGCCATCAGGTTGGACAGGGGTTACGAGCAGTACTTC.

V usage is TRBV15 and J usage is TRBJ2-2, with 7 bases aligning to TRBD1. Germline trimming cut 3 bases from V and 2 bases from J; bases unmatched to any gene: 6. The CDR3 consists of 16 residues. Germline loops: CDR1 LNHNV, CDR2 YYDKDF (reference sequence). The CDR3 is CATSRETGRNTGELFF. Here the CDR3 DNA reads TGTGCCACCAGCAGGGAGACAGGGCGAAACACCGGGGAGCTGTTTTTT.

The CDR3 region is CASIQLEGQPTDTQYF. The CDR3, as DNA: TGTGCCAGCATCCAATTGGAGGGACAACCCACAGATACGCAGTATTTT. The chain employs TRBV7-9 and TRBJ2-3; D possibly uses TRBD1 or TRBD2 (6 bases each). Germline V gives CDR1 SEHNR, CDR2 FQNEAQ (reference sequence). The CDR3 sequence is 16 residues long. Deletions cut 7 bases from V and 2 bases from J, with 19 bases between.

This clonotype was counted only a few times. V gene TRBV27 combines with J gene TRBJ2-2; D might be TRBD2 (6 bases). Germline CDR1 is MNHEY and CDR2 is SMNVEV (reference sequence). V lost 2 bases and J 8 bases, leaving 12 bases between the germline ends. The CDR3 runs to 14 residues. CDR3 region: CASSLGTPGGELFF. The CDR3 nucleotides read TGTGCCAGCAGTTTAGGGACTCCCGGGGGGGAGCTGTTTTTT.

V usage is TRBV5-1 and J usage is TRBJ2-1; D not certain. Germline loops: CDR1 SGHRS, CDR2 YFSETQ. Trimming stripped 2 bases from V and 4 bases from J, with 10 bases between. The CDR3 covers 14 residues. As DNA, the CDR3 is TGCGCCAGCAGCTTTGGAACTCTTTACAATGAGCAGTTCTTC. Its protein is CASSFGTLYNEQFF.

The CDR3 sequence: CASRSGLSYNSPLHF. CDR3 coding DNA: TGTGCCAGCAGATCGGGACTCTCCTATAATTCACCCCTCCACTTT. The J gene is TRBJ1-6, the V gene TRBV7-6; a weak D match, TRBD1 (5 bases). Trimming removed 6 bases at V and 0 bases at J, with 9 bases between. Germline assignment: CDR1 SGHVS and CDR2 FNYEAQ. This CDR3 contains 15 residues.

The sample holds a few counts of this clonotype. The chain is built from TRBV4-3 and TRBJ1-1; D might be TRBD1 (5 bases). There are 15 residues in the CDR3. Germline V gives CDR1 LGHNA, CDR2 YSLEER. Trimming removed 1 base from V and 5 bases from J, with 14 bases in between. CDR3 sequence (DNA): TGCGCCAGCAGCCAAGGTCTCCTTTGGGGGACTGAAGCTTTCTTT. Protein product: CASSQGLLWGTEAFF.

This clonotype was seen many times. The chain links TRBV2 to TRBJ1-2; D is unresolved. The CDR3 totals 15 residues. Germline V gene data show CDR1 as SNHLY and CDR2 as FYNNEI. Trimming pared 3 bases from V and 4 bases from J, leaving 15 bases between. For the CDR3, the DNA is TGTGCCAGCAGTGACTATGGTCGGCAGTCCTATGGCTACACCTTC. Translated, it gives CASSDYGRQSYGYTF.

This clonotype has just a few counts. In DNA, the CDR3 is TGTGCCAGCAGCCAAGACCAGCGGGTTTACTCCTACAATGAGCAGTTCTTC. Translated, it gives CASSQDQRVYSYNEQFF. This chain links TRBV3-1 with TRBJ2-1; perhaps TRBD2 as D (6 bases). V dropped 0 bases and J dropped 0 bases, with 12 bases sitting between them. Germline V gene sequence: CDR1 LGHDT, CDR2 YNNKEL (reference sequence). This CDR3 region has 17 residues.

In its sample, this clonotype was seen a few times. The CDR3 reads CASSSKTSGNTGELFF. The CDR3 DNA is TGTGCCAGCAGCTCCAAGACTAGCGGTAACACCGGGGAGCTGTTTTTT. The chain is built from TRBV7-2 and TRBJ2-2; 9 bases are shared with TRBD2. With V trimmed by 4 bases and J by 2 bases, 5 bases remained unmatched. This CDR3 has 16 residues. CDR1 is SGHTA and CDR2 is FQGNSA in the germline V gene.

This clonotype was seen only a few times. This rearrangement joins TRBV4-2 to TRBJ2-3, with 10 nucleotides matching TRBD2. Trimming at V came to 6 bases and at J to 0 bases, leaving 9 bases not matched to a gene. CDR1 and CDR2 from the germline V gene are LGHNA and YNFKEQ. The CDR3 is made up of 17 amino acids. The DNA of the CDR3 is TGTGCCAGCAGGCCCTCTAGCGGGAGTTTTAGCACAGATACGCAGTATTTT. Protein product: CASRPSSGSFSTDTQYF.